This entry concerns a single T cell receptor beta chain. This clone's antigen is unknown. Base qualities are not provided; no much larger clone lies one nucleotide away. These data are taken from a study of T cell responses to AZD1222 COVID-19 vaccine (dated by TCRdb to the early 2020s). Context from the whole study: Because spike-specific TCR depth and breadth did not differ between the two schedules, AZD1222 recipients who got a second dose at roughly 4 weeks were pooled with those who got a second dose at roughly 12 weeks. A total of about 240 trial participants underwent TCR sequencing, of whom roughly 210 received two doses of AZD1222 and some 25 received two doses of the MenACWY control vaccine. Trial participants were enrolled by age into subgroups of 18-55, 56-69 and 70-plus years, and roughly 150, 30 and 60 TCR-sequenced participants, respectively, were included in these subgroups. The research as a whole found: The vaccine-associated CD4 TCRs covered the entire spike protein, and the dominant responses fell in regions 160-218 and 743-854. Spike-specific TCR breadth and depth rose significantly after two AZD1222 doses compared with day 0 and with MenACWY recipients. In the small 56-69-year group, the increase in depth fell short of significance, most likely because of low power. Because no day 14 peak-response samples were available, the repertoires could be characterized only after the peak T cell response. Most participants were white British and females outnumbered males, and the authors suggested that clonal diversity may have been underestimated. Epitopes outside the regions mutated in the B.1.351 and B.1.1.7 variants were reportedly recognized by nearly half of the unique spike-specific TCRs. Conclusions about previously exposed vaccinees were limited because only a handful of AZD1222 recipients were SARS-CoV-2 seropositive at baseline.

Interpreted using the paper, the time point label stands for: baseline before first vaccination. The vaccinee samples were drawn from two UK trials, COV001 and COV002, one of which was a single-blind randomized controlled phase 2/3 trial testing AZD1222 (ChAdOx1 nCoV-19) in healthy adults. For TCRbeta chain sequencing, PBMC samples were collected from trial participants at day 0 and at day 28 after the second dose. The CDR3 regions of human TCRbeta chains were analyzed by immunosequencing. Turning to the authors' computational methods: TCRs in the repertoires were compared against a reference library of SARS-CoV-2-specific TCRs that had been generated with the MIRA antigen-specificity platform. Breadth meant the fraction of unique TCRs that were SARS-CoV-2-associated, whereas depth meant the fraction of total T cells that were SARS-CoV-2-associated. Each spike-specific TCR was assigned to its reactive spike region and to a CD4 or CD8 class using the MIRA data. Log10-transformed breadth and depth values were compared by one-way ANOVA with Sidak's multiple comparisons tests. TCRdb provides this immuneACCESS table in a form limited to in-frame rearrangements. Some clones are lacking; in checked studies, under half of them reflect an unresolved V gene, and why the rest are absent is not known. V, J and clone size reflect that table, while D and trimming were determined from the DNA. The sample table holds some 130,000 clones, of which about 90% were seen once. Around 8.6% of the sample is taken by the ten largest.

Material: peripheral blood, obtained on day 0 of AZD1222 vaccination. The sequence came from an adult in good health.

CDR3 loop: CASSIDRVRTFSNQPQHF. The DNA sequence is as follows: TGTGCCAGTAGTATAGATCGGGTCAGAACCTTTAGCAATCAGCCCCAGCATTTT. This sequence uses TRBV19 and TRBJ1-5; no D gene is confidently identified. Spanning cysteine to phenylalanine, the CDR3 consists of 18 amino acids. Just the 54-base CDR3 DNA is kept, in frame starting at base 1. V drops 0 bases and J drops 0 bases, leaving 15 bases in between. Via the germline V gene (reference sequence), CDR1 is LNHDA and CDR2 SQIVND.